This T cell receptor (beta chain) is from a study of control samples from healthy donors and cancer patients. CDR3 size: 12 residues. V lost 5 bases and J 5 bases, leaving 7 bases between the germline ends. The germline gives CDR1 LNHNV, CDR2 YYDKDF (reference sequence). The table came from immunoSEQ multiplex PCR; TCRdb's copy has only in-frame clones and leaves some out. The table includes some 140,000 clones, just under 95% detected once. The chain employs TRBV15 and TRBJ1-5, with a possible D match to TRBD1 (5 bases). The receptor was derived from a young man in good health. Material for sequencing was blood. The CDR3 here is CATSWGDQPQHF. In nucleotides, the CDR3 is TGTGCCACCAGCTGGGGGGATCAGCCCCAGCATTTT.